Each of the 13 T cell receptor beta chains below was sequenced from the same sample in a study of Ad26.COV2.S vaccination and SARS-CoV-2 variants. The treatment denotes: about 20 received Ad26.COV2.S at low or high dose, single or two shots; five or six received placebo; per-sample allocation not given. The study sampled participants on day 63 after the first vaccine or placebo injection. Measured with immunoSEQ multiplex PCR; TCRdb has only the in-frame clones, and not every one. The sample contains about 350,000 clones, around 83% of which appear only once. Source: peripheral blood, taken in a trial of Ad26.COV2.S vaccine versus placebo. These receptors were obtained from a person aged 18-65 years who received the Ad26.COV2.S COVID-19 vaccine or a placebo.

In regard to this clone: In the same sample, other DNA sequences code for this CDR3. The chain is built from TRBV6-5 and TRBJ1-2; 9 bases are shared with TRBD1. CDR3 length equals 12 residues. V lost 6 bases to trimming and J lost 8 bases; unmatched junction nucleotides: 4. The V gene's germline CDR1 is MNHEY and CDR2 SVGAGI. CDR3: CASSRTGVGYTF. CDR3 sequence (DNA): TGTGCCAGCAGCAGGACAGGGGTCGGCTACACCTTC.

The chain carries TRBV7-2 and TRBJ2-1, with TRBD2 matching over 13 bases. V lost 1 base, J lost 6 bases, and 6 bases stayed unmatched. Germline V gene data show CDR1 as SGHTA and CDR2 as FQGNSA. CDR3 length: 17 residues. CDR3 sequence (DNA): TGTGCCAGCAGCTTAGTTCCCGGACTAGCGGGAGTCAATGAGCAGTTCTTC. As protein: CASSLVPGLAGVNEQFF. The full variable domain, in which reference TRBV7-2 and TRBJ2-1 provide the parts outside the CDR3, is GAGVSQSPSNKVTEKGKDVELRCDPISGHTALYWYRQSLGQGLEFLIYFQGNSAPDKSGLPSDRFSAERTGGSVSTLTIQRTQQEDSAVYLCASSLVPGLAGVNEQFFGPGTRLTVL.

The chain joins TRBV9 to TRBJ2-1, with 13 bases aligning to TRBD2. Per the germline V gene, CDR1 is SGDLS and CDR2 is YYNGEE. Unmatched junction bases numbered 11, after V lost 1 base and J lost 4 bases. The CDR3 sequence is 19 residues long. Here the CDR3 reads CASSVTPGTSGGGYNEQFF. In DNA, the CDR3 is TGTGCCAGCAGCGTAACCCCGGGAACTAGCGGGGGGGGTTACAATGAGCAGTTCTTC. Complete variable domain (other parts from reference TRBV9 and TRBJ2-1): DSGVTQTPKHLITATGQRVTLRCSPRSGDLSVYWYQQSLDQGLQFLIQYYNGEERAKGNILERFSAQQFPDLHSELNLSSLELGDSALYFCASSVTPGTSGGGYNEQFFGPGTRLTVL.

The chain recombines TRBV7-9 with TRBJ2-3, with D unclear. The CDR3 sequence is 14 residues long. The V gene lost 2 bases and the J gene lost 0 bases, with 6 bases spanning the gap. Germline V gene data show CDR1 as SEHNR and CDR2 as FQNEAQ (reference sequence). DNA of the CDR3: TGTGCCAGCAGCTTAAACCCTAGCACAGATACGCAGTATTTT. Translated: CASSLNPSTDTQYF.

V is TRBV28 and J is TRBJ1-1, with unresolved D. V lost 5 bases and J lost 1, with 14 bases in between. This CDR3 spans 15 amino acids. CDR1 and CDR2 (germline): MDHEN, SYDVKM. The CDR3, as DNA: TGTGCCAGCAGTGATAGGGCCCAAGGGAACACTGAAGCTTTCTTT. This gives the protein CASSDRAQGNTEAFF.

V is TRBV27 and J is TRBJ2-1, with 11 nucleotides matching TRBD1. V lost 7 bases, J lost 6 bases, and 5 bases stayed unmatched. Germline CDR1 is MNHEY and CDR2 is SMNVEV (reference sequence). The CDR3 contains 14 residues. The CDR3 DNA is TGTGCCAGCACCTTCGGGACAGGGGGCAATGAGCAGTTCTTC. This encodes CASTFGTGGNEQFF.

CDR3 amino acids: CASSLGAISGNTIYF. In DNA, the CDR3 is TGTGCCAGCAGTTTAGGGGCGATCTCTGGAAACACCATATATTTT. The rearrangement uses TRBV28 and TRBJ1-3; TRBD1 might be the D (5 bases). CDR3 length equals 15 residues. Germline CDR1 MDHEN, CDR2 SYDVKM. Trimming pared 2 bases from V and 0 bases from J, leaving 8 bases between.

This chain links TRBV30 with TRBJ1-2, with TRBD1 matching over 7 bases. With 1 base clipped from V and 7 bases from J, the junction kept 6 bases outside the gene matches. The length of the CDR3 is 13 residues. Per the germline V gene, CDR1 is GTSNPN and CDR2 is SVGIG (reference sequence). CDR3: CAWSEVRGGGYTF. CDR3 nucleotide sequence: TGTGCCTGGAGTGAGGTCAGGGGGGGTGGCTACACCTTC.

This sequence joins TRBV27 and TRBJ1-1; D gene unclear. There are 13 residues in the CDR3. Germline CDR1 MNHEY, CDR2 SMNVEV (reference sequence). The V end lost 0 bases, the J end lost 8 bases, and 10 bases lay between the germline ends. The CDR3 sequence is CASSLSRATEAFF. The CDR3 DNA sequence: TGTGCCAGCAGTTTATCGCGGGCCACCGAAGCTTTCTTT.

The chain combines TRBV3-1 (or the pseudogene TRBV3-2) with TRBJ2-7, with 7 bases aligning to TRBD1. CDR1 is LGHDT, CDR2 YNNKEL, per germline (reference sequence). Trimming at V came to 6 bases and at J to 4 bases, leaving 6 bases not matched to a gene. The CDR3 is made up of 13 amino acids. The chain's CDR3 is CASSPDRNYEQYF. DNA of the CDR3: TGTGCCAGCAGTCCGGACAGGAATTACGAGCAGTACTTC.

J is TRBJ1-5 and V is TRBV3-1 (or the pseudogene TRBV3-2); 9 nucleotides line up with TRBD1. The junction had 9 bases not matched to a gene; V was cut back by 1 base and J by 5 bases. The germline V gene encodes CDR1 LGHDT and CDR2 YNNKEL (reference sequence). The CDR3 contains 17 residues. CDR3: CASSQGGGQGRYQPQHF. The CDR3 DNA reads TGTGCCAGCAGCCAAGGGGGGGGACAGGGTCGGTATCAGCCCCAGCATTTT.

The genes are TRBV2 and TRBJ2-2, with D perhaps matching TRBD2 (5 bases). Germline V CDR1 and CDR2: SNHLY, FYNNEI. CDR3 size: 14 residues. Trimming stripped 7 bases from V and 0 bases from J, with 9 bases between. The CDR3 DNA reads TGTGCCAGCATTTTCGGGGCGAACACCGGGGAGCTGTTTTTT. Residues: CASIFGANTGELFF.

The chain couples TRBV19 to TRBJ1-1; 7 nucleotides align to TRBD1. Looked up from germline, CDR1 is LNHDA and CDR2 is SQIVND (reference sequence). V shed 9 bases and J 4 bases; nucleotides not matched to a gene: 5. The CDR3 is made up of 12 amino acids. The CDR3, as DNA: TGTGCCAGCTCACCAGGGGGCACTGAAGCTTTCTTT. This translates into CASSPGGTEAFF.